One sample yielded the 19 T cell receptor beta chains listed below, sequenced in a study of OX40 agonist ivuxolimab in advanced cancers. Sequenced by immunoSEQ multiplex PCR; TCRdb stores in-frame clones only, minus some. Of 30,000 to 45,000 clones in the sample, approximately 80% are singletons; the top ten hold about 19%. Specimen: CD4+ or CD8+ T cells sorted from blood, collected in a trial of the OX40 agonist ivuxolimab. The receptor set was obtained from an adult with an advanced solid tumor such as melanoma, head and neck, liver or kidney cancer.

The chain couples TRBV6-1 to TRBJ2-7, with D possibly TRBD2 on 5 matching bases. The CDR3 contains 13 residues. The V and J ends lost 1 base and 2 bases respectively, with 6 bases between them. Germline V gives CDR1 MNHNS, CDR2 SASEGT. The CDR3 coding sequence is TGTGCCAGCAGTGAAGGACTAACCTACGAGCAGTACTTC. Translation gives CASSEGLTYEQYF.

The V and J genes are TRBV14 and TRBJ2-5; 8 positions agree with TRBD2. V was pared by 5 bases and J by 5 bases, with 7 bases of the junction left unmatched. Germline V gene data show CDR1 as SGHDN and CDR2 as FVKESK. This CDR3 spans 14 amino acids. The CDR3 loop reads CASSSSGGRETQYF. Written as DNA, the CDR3 is TGTGCCAGCAGCTCCTCGGGCGGGAGGGAGACCCAGTACTTC.

The CDR3 DNA reads as TGCGCCAGCAGTGAGGGGACAGGGAGCAACGAGCAGTACTTC. Amino acid sequence: CASSEGTGSNEQYF. The chain uses TRBV10-1 and TRBJ2-7; TRBD1 aligns across 9 bases. Per germline, CDR1 WNHNN and CDR2 SYGVQD (reference sequence). V shed 2 bases and J 5 bases; nucleotides not matched to a gene: 4. The CDR3 runs to 14 residues.

Concerning this clone itself: The junction and the germline gene differ at one end; a read error may be behind it. The chain employs TRBV5-1 and TRBJ2-1; 10 positions match TRBD2. This CDR3 contains 15 residues. The V gene's germline CDR1 is SGHRS and CDR2 YFSETQ. The CDR3 DNA follows: TGCGCCAGCAGCTTGCGGACTAGCGGTGACAATGGGCAGTTCTTC. Translating it yields CASSLRTSGDNGQFF.

This clone was seen only a few times. The J gene is TRBJ2-1, the V gene TRBV9, with 15 positions matching TRBD2. The CDR3 consists of 15 residues. Trimming cost V 3 bases and J 9 bases; bases outside gene matches: 4. CDR1 is SGDLS, CDR2 YYNGEE, per germline. The CDR3 here is CASSGWTSGRAEQFF. The CDR3 nucleotides read TGTGCCAGCAGCGGGTGGACTAGCGGGAGGGCTGAGCAGTTCTTC.

The rearrangement joins TRBV4-3 to TRBJ1-2; D gene uncertain. V shed 0 bases and J shed 1 base, with 15 bases lying between them. The germline V gene has CDR1 LGHNA and CDR2 YSLEER. The CDR3 extends over 17 amino acids. The CDR3 coding sequence is TGCGCCAGCAGCCAAGAGGTGACACCGTATTATAACTATGGCTACACCTTC. This encodes CASSQEVTPYYNYGYTF.

This chain links TRBV9 with TRBJ1-6; 9 bases are shared with TRBD1. CDR1 SGDLS and CDR2 YYNGEE come from the germline V gene. V shed 6 bases, J shed 8 bases, and the junction held 6 bases outside the gene matches. This CDR3 comprises 14 residues. In nucleotides, the CDR3 is TGTGCCAGCAATACAGGGACAGGGCATTCACCCCTCCACTTT. This encodes CASNTGTGHSPLHF.

Only a few counts were recorded for this clone. The junction and the germline gene differ at one end; a read error may be behind it. The rearrangement uses TRBV7-9 and TRBJ2-1; 10 bases are shared with TRBD1. Germline V gene data show CDR1 as SEHNR and CDR2 as FQNEAQ (reference sequence). This CDR3 contains 13 residues. CDR3 residues: CASSPKHWDRGIF. The CDR3 DNA reads TGTGCCAGCAGCCCCAAACACTGGGACAGGGGCATCTTC.

The J gene is TRBJ2-2, the V gene TRBV7-9; D is unresolved. Trimming removed 3 bases from V and 3 bases from J, with 14 bases in between. CDR1 is SEHNR, CDR2 FQNEAQ, per germline (reference sequence). This CDR3 contains 16 residues. CDR3 region: CASSLTSAHYTGELFF. The CDR3 nucleotides are TGTGCCAGCAGCTTGACAAGCGCTCATTACACCGGGGAGCTGTTTTTT.

V gene TRBV15 combines with J gene TRBJ1-1; TRBD1 agrees at 11 bases. V trimming: 0 bases; J trimming: 8 bases; junction bases outside the gene matches: 8. This CDR3 comprises 16 residues. Germline V CDR1 and CDR2: LNHNV, YYDKDF (reference sequence). CDR3 nucleotide sequence: TGTGCCACCAGCAGAGATCAGGGACAGGGGGATTCGGAAGCTTTCTTT. It specifies CATSRDQGQGDSEAFF.

This chain links TRBV9 with TRBJ2-5; 7 nucleotides match TRBD1. With 3 bases clipped from V and 1 base from J, the junction kept 3 bases outside the gene matches. The CDR3 has 14 residues. The germline V gene has CDR1 SGDLS and CDR2 YYNGEE. The CDR3 spells CASSETGIQETQYF. In DNA, the CDR3 is TGTGCCAGCAGCGAGACAGGGATCCAAGAGACCCAGTACTTC.

J is TRBJ2-7 and V is TRBV13; the D call may be TRBD1 or TRBD2 (5 bases each). V was cut by 5 bases and J by 4 bases, with 12 bases left in between. There are 13 residues in the CDR3. CDR1 and CDR2 (germline): PRHDT, FYEKMQ (reference sequence). The CDR3 DNA reads TGTGCCAGCAGCGGGACGGAAAATTACGAGCAGTACTTC. This codes for CASSGTENYEQYF.

This sequence joins TRBV6-1 and TRBJ1-4; D gene uncertain. From germline, CDR1 is MNHNS and CDR2 SASEGT. Trimming removed 6 bases from V and 8 bases from J, with 7 bases in between. The CDR3 is 11 residues long. The DNA of the CDR3 is TGTGCCAGCAGCGGAGGCGAAAAACTGTTTTTT. Its protein product is CASSGGEKLFF.

This chain joins TRBV29-1 and TRBJ2-7; 9 nucleotides match TRBD2. With 5 bases clipped from V and 5 bases from J, the junction kept 4 bases outside the gene matches. The V gene's germline CDR1 is SQVTM and CDR2 ANQGSEA. The CDR3 is 12 residues long. The CDR3, as DNA: TGCAGCGTTAGCGGGAGGTTAGACGAGCAGTACTTC. Protein: CSVSGRLDEQYF.

CDR3 loop: CSVEDRRGIDYEQYF. The CDR3, as DNA: TGCAGCGTGGAGGACAGAAGAGGAATAGACTACGAGCAGTACTTC. This chain links TRBV29-1 with TRBJ2-7, with D maybe TRBD1 (6 bases). Germline assignment: CDR1 SQVTM and CDR2 ANQGSEA. This CDR3 is built from 15 residues. Trimming shortened V by 6 bases and J by 3 bases, and 21 bases separated the two germline ends.

The rearrangement uses TRBV4-1 and TRBJ2-1; D gene unclear. V lost 6 bases and J lost 7, with 10 bases in between. The CDR3 covers 12 residues. Germline CDR1 is MGHRA and CDR2 is YSYEKL. The CDR3, as DNA: TGCGCCAGCAGTCAGACGAGTAATGAGCAGTTCTTC. Protein: CASSQTSNEQFF.

The J gene is TRBJ2-1, the V gene TRBV4-1, with 12 bases lining up with TRBD2. V trimming: 1 base; J trimming: 6 bases; junction bases outside the gene matches: 7. The germline CDR1 and CDR2 sequences are MGHRA and YSYEKL. CDR3 length equals 17 residues. The CDR3 protein is CASSQGSMGLAGNEQFF. CDR3 bases: TGCGCCAGCAGCCAAGGGAGTATGGGACTAGCGGGCAATGAGCAGTTCTTC.

A single count supports this clone. This chain links TRBV9 with TRBJ2-1, with TRBD2 identical over 9 bases. With 4 bases clipped from V and 2 bases from J, the junction kept 7 bases outside the gene matches. Germline V gene data show CDR1 as SGDLS and CDR2 as YYNGEE. This CDR3 contains 16 residues. The CDR3 DNA is TGTGCCAGCAGCCCCCCAGCGGGAGGAACCTACAATGAGCAGTTCTTC. Amino acid sequence: CASSPPAGGTYNEQFF.

This rearrangement joins TRBV27 to TRBJ1-2, with a possible D match to TRBD1 (6 bases). CDR3 length: 16 residues. With 5 bases removed from V and 7 bases from J, the gap between germline ends came to 23 bases. Germline CDR1 MNHEY, CDR2 SMNVEV (reference sequence). The CDR3, as DNA: TGTGCCAGCAGTCCAACTCCCGGGACGGGGGCACTTGGCTACACCTTC. This translates into CASSPTPGTGALGYTF.